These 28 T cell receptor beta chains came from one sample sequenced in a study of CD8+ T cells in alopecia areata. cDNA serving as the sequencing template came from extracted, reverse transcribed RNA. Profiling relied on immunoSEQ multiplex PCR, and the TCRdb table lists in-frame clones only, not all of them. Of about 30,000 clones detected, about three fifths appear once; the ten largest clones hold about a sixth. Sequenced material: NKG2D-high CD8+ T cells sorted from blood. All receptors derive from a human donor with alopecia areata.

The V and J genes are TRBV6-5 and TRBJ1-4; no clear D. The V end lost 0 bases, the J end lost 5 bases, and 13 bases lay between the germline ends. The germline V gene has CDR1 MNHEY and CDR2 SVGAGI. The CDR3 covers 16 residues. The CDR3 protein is CASSYSIGERNEKLFF. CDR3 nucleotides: TGTGCCAGCAGTTACTCGATCGGGGAAAGGAATGAAAAACTGTTTTTT.

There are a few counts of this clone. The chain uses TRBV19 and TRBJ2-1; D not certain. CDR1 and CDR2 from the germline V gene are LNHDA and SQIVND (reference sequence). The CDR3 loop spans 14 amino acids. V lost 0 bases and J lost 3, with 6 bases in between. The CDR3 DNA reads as TGTGCCAGTAGTATAGATAACAGCTACAATGAGCAGTTCTTC. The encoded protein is CASSIDNSYNEQFF.

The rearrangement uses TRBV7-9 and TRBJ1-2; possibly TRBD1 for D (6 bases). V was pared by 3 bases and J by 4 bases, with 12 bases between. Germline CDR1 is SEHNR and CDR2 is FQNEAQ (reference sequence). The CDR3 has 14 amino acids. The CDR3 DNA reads TGTGCCAGCAGCTTCAGACAGGACGGCTATGGCTACACCTTC. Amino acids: CASSFRQDGYGYTF.

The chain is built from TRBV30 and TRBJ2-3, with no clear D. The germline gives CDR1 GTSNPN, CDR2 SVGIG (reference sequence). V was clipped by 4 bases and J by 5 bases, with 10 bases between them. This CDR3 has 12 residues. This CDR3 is CAWKSLQDTQYF. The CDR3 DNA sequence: TGTGCCTGGAAATCTCTGCAAGATACGCAGTATTTT.

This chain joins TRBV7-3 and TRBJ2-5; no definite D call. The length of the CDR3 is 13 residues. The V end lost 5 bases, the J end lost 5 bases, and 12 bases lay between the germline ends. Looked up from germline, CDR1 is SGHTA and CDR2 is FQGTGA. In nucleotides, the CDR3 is TGTGCCAGCAGCCCCACTCCCGCGGAGACCCAGTACTTC. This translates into CASSPTPAETQYF.

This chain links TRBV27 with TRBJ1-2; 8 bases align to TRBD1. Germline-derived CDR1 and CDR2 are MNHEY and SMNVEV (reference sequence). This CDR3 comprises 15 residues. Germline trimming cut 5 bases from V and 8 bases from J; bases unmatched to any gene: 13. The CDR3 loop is CASSPPRTGYSGYTF. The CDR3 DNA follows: TGTGCCAGCAGTCCCCCCCGGACAGGGTATTCCGGCTACACCTTC.

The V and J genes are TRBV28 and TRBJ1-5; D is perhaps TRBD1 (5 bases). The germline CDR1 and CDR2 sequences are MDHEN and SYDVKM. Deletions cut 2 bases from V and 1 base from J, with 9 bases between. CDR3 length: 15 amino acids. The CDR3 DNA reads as TGTGCCAGCAGTTTAGGGGGGACGAGCAATCAGCCCCAGCATTTT. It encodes CASSLGGTSNQPQHF.

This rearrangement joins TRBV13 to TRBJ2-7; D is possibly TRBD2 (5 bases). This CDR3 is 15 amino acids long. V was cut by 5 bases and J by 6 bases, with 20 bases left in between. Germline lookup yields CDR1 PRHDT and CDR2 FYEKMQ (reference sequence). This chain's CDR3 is CASSRSTSIEGEQYF. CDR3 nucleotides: TGTGCCAGCAGCCGTTCTACTAGTATAGAGGGCGAGCAGTACTTC.

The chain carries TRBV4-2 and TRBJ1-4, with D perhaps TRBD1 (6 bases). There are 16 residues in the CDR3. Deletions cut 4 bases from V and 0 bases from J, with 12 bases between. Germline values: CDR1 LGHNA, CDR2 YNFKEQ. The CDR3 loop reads CASSLPGQATNEKLFF. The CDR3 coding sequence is TGTGCCAGCAGCCTTCCGGGACAAGCAACTAATGAAAAACTGTTTTTT.

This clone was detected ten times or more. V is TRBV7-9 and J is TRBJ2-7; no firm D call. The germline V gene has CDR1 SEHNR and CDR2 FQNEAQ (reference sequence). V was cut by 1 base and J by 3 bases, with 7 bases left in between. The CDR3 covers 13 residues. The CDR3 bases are TGTGCCAGCAGCTTAGTGATAGGCTACGAGCAGTACTTC. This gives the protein CASSLVIGYEQYF.

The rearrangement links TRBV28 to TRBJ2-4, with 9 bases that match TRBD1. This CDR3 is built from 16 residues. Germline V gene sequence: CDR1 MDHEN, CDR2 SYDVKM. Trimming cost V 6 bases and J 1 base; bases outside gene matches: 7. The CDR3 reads CASSLRTGVAKNIQYF. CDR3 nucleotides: TGTGCCAGCAGCTTAAGGACAGGGGTCGCCAAAAACATTCAGTACTTC.

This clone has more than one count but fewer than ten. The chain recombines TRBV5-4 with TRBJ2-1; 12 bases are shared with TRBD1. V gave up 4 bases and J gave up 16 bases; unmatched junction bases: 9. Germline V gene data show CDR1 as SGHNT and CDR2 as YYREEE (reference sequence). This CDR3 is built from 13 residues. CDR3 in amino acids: CASSGTGDRGRFF. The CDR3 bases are TGTGCCAGCAGCGGAACGGGGGACAGGGGGCGATTCTTC.

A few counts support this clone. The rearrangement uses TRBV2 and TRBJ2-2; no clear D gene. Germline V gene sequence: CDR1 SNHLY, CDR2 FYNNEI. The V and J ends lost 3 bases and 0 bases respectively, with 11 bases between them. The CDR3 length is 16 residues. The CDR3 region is CASSDPGSANTGELFF. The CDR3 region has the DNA TGTGCCAGCAGTGATCCTGGAAGCGCGAACACCGGGGAGCTGTTTTTT.

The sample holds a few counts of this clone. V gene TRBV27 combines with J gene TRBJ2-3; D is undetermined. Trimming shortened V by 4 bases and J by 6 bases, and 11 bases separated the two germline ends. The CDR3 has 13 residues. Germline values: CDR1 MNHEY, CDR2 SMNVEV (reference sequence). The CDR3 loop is CASSSPGWDTQYF. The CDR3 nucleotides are TGTGCCAGCAGTTCCCCAGGTTGGGATACGCAGTATTTT.

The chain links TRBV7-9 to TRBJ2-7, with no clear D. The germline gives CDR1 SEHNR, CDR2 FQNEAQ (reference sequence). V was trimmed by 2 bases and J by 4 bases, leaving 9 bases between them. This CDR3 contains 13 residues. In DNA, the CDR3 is TGTGCCAGCAGCTTAAACAGCCCATACGAGCAGTACTTC. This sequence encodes CASSLNSPYEQYF.

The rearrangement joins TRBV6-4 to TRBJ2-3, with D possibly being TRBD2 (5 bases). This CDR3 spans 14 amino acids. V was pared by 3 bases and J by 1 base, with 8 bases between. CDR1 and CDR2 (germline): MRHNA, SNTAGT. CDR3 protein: CASSEEGGTDTQYF. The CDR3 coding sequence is TGTGCCAGCAGTGAAGAGGGAGGCACAGATACGCAGTATTTT.

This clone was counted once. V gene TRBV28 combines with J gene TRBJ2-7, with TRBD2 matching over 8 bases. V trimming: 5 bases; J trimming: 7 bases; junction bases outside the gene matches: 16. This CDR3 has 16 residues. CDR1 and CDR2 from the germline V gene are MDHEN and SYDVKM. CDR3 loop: CASSPLPAGVRGEQYF. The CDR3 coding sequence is TGTGCCAGCAGTCCCCTCCCAGCGGGGGTGAGGGGGGAGCAGTACTTC.

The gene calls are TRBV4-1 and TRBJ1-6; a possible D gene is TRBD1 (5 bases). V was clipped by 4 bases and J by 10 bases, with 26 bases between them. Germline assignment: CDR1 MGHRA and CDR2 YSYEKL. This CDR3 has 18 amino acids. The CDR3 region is CASSRGTELSYSGSPLHF. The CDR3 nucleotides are TGCGCCAGCAGCCGGGGGACGGAGCTAAGTTATTCTGGCTCACCCCTCCACTTT.

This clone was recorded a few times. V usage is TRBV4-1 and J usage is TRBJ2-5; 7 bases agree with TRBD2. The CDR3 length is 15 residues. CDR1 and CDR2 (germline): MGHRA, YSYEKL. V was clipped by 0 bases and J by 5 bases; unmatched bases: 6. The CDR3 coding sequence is TGCGCCAGCAGCCAAGATCAGCGGGACCGGGAGACCCAGTACTTC. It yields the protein CASSQDQRDRETQYF.

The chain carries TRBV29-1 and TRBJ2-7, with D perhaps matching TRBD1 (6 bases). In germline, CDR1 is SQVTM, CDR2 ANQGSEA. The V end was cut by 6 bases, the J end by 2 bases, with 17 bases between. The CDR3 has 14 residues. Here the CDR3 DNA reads TGCAGCGTCCAACAAATGGCAGGGGCCTACGAGCAGTACTTC. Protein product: CSVQQMAGAYEQYF.

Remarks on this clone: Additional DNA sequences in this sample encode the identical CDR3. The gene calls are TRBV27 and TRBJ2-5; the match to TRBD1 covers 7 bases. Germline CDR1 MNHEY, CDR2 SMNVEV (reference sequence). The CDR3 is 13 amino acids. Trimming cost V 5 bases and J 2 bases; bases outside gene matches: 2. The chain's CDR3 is CASSEQGQETQYF. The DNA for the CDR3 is TGTGCCAGCAGTGAACAGGGGCAAGAGACCCAGTACTTC.

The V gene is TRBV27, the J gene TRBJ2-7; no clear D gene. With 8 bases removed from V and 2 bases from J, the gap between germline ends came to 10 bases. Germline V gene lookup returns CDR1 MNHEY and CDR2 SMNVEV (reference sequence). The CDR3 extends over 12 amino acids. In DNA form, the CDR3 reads TGTGCCAGCCGAATCCACCCCTACGAGCAGTACTTC. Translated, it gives CASRIHPYEQYF.

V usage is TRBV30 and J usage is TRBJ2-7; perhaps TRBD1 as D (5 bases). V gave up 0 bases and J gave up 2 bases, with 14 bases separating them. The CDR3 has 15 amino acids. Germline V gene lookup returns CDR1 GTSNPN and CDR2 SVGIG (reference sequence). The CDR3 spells CAWSVGAGLAYEQYF. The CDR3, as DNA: TGTGCCTGGAGTGTTGGGGCAGGGCTGGCCTACGAGCAGTACTTC. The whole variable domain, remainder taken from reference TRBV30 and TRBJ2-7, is SQTIHQWPATLVQPVGSPLSLECTVEGTSNPNLYWYRQAAGRGLQLLFYSVGIGQISSEVPQNLSASRPQDRQFILSSKKLLLSDSGFYLCAWSVGAGLAYEQYFGPGTRLTVT.

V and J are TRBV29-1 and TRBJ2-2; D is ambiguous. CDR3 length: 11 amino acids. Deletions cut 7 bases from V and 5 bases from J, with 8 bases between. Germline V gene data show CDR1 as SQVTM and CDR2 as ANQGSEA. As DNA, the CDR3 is TGCAGCGCACTAAAAACCGGGGAGCTGTTTTTT. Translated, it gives CSALKTGELFF.

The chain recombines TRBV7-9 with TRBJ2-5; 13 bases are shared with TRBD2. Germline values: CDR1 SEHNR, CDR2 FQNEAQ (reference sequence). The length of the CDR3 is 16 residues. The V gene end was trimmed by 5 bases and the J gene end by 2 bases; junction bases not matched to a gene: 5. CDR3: CASSTGTSGAQETQYF. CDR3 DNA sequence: TGTGCCAGCAGCACCGGGACTAGCGGGGCTCAAGAGACCCAGTACTTC. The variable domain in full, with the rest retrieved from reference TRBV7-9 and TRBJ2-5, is DTGVSQNPRHKITKRGQNVTFRCDPISEHNRLYWYRQTLGQGPEFLTYFQNEAQLEKSRLLSDRFSAERPKGSFSTLEIQRTEQGDSAMYLCASSTGTSGAQETQYFGPGTRLLVL.

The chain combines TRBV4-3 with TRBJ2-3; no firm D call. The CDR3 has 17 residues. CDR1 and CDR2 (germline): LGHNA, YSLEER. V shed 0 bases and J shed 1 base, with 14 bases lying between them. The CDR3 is CASSQDGTGEGTDTQYF. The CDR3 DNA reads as TGCGCCAGCAGCCAAGATGGAACTGGAGAAGGCACAGATACGCAGTATTTT.

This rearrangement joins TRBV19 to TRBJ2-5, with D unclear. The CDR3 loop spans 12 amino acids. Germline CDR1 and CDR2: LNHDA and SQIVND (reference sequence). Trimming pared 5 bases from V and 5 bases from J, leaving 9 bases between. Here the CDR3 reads CASSALRETQYF. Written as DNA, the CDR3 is TGTGCCAGTAGTGCCCTGCGGGAGACCCAGTACTTC.

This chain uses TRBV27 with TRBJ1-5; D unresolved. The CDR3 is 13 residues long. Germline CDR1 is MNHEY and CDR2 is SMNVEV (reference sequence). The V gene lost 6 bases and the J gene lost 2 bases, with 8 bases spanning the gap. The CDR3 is CASSLLGNQPQHF. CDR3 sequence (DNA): TGTGCCAGCAGCCTCCTAGGCAATCAGCCCCAGCATTTT.